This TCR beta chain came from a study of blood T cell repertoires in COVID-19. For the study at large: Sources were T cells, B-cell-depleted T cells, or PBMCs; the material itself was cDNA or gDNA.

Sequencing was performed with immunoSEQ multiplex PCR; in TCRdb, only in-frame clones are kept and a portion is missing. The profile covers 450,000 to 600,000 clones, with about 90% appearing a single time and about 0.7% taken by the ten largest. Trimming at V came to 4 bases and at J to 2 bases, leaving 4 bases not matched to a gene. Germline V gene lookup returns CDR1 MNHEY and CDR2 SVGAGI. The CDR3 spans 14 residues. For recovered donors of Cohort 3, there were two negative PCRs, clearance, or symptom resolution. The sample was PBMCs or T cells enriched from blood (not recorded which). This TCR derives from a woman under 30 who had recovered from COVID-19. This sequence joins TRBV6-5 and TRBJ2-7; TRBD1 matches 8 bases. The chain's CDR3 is CASSSGGLTYEQYF. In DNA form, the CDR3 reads TGTGCCAGCAGTTCAGGGGGCCTTACCTACGAGCAGTACTTC.